The 18 T cell receptor beta chains listed next were all sequenced from one sample in a study of CD8+ T cells in alopecia areata. The authors extracted RNA and reverse transcribed it into cDNA as the sequencing template. Sequencing was performed with immunoSEQ multiplex PCR; in TCRdb, only in-frame clones are kept and a portion is missing. The data hold over 85,000 clones, with about 64% observed a single time. Treatment meaning: oral pan-JAK inhibitor, 5-10 mg twice daily. The sample was CD8+ T cells sorted from blood, taken at week 4, from a patient treated with tofacitinib. The origin of the receptors is a human donor with alopecia areata.

This CDR3 is CASSHQDAYEQYF. The CDR3 nucleotides read TGCGCCAGCAGCCATCAGGACGCCTACGAGCAGTACTTC. The rearrangement uses TRBV4-1 and TRBJ2-7; D remains ambiguous. Looked up from germline, CDR1 is MGHRA and CDR2 is YSYEKL. This CDR3 has 13 residues. V was cut by 3 bases and J by 2 bases, with 8 bases left in between.

V usage is TRBV27 and J usage is TRBJ2-2; the D is unclear. The CDR3 totals 13 residues. The V and J ends lost 5 bases and 5 bases respectively, with 9 bases between them. CDR1 and CDR2 from the germline V gene are MNHEY and SMNVEV (reference sequence). The CDR3 sequence is CASSVGQTGELFF. CDR3 in DNA: TGTGCCAGCAGTGTAGGGCAAACCGGGGAGCTGTTTTTT.

This chain uses TRBV7-2 with TRBJ1-1; no reliable D call. Germline-derived CDR1 and CDR2 are SGHTA and FQGNSA. V was pared by 5 bases and J by 7 bases, with 8 bases between. This CDR3 comprises 11 residues. The chain's CDR3 is CASSIRGEAFF. The CDR3 bases are TGTGCCAGCAGCATAAGAGGTGAAGCTTTCTTT.

This chain joins TRBV2 and TRBJ1-5; the D is unclear. Germline V lookup: CDR1 SNHLY, CDR2 FYNNEI. This CDR3 is 15 amino acids long. The V end was cut by 1 base, the J end by 5 bases, with 12 bases between. The CDR3: CASSEGYRTDQPQHF. The CDR3 nucleotides are TGTGCCAGCAGTGAAGGGTACAGAACAGATCAGCCCCAGCATTTT.

The V and J genes are TRBV23-1 and TRBJ2-7; D assignment may be TRBD1 or TRBD2 (5 bases each). TRBV23-1 is sorted into the ORF group, with uncertain function. V lost 2 bases and J 3 bases, leaving 14 bases between the germline ends. The CDR3 extends over 15 amino acids. The CDR3 protein is CASSQVWGSHYEQYF. The DNA for the CDR3 is TGCGCCAGCAGTCAAGTCTGGGGGAGCCACTACGAGCAGTACTTC.

The chain recombines TRBV4-1 with TRBJ1-5; 7 bases map to TRBD1. Germline V gives CDR1 MGHRA, CDR2 YSYEKL. This CDR3 region has 15 residues. Losses at the gene ends were 6 bases for V and 0 bases for J; bases not matched to a gene: 5. The CDR3 bases are TGCGCCAGCAGGCCTGACAGGGCTAGCAATCAGCCCCAGCATTTT. Translation gives CASRPDRASNQPQHF.

The chain recombines TRBV6-5 with TRBJ2-4, with unresolved D. This CDR3 contains 11 residues. From germline, CDR1 is MNHEY and CDR2 SVGAGI. Deletions cut 0 bases from V and 9 bases from J, with 3 bases between. CDR3: CASSYSGIQYF. The CDR3 DNA sequence: TGTGCCAGCAGTTACTCTGGCATTCAGTACTTC.

This clone has a handful of counts. The gene calls are TRBV2 and TRBJ1-1, with 7 bases lining up with TRBD1. The CDR3 consists of 13 residues. The trim removed 5 bases at V and 4 bases at J, leaving 4 bases unmatched. CDR1 and CDR2 from the germline V gene are SNHLY and FYNNEI. The CDR3 nucleotides are TGTGCCAGCAGTTTATACAGGGGCACTGAAGCTTTCTTT. It encodes CASSLYRGTEAFF. The variable domain in full, completed from reference TRBV2 and TRBJ1-1, reads EPEVTQTPSHQVTQMGQEVILRCVPISNHLYFYWYRQILGQKVEFLVSFYNNEISEKSEIFDDQFSVERPDGSNFTLKIRSTKLEDSAMYFCASSLYRGTEAFFGQGTRLTVV.

The chain joins TRBV27 to TRBJ1-6, with 7 bases lining up with TRBD1. The CDR3 length is 16 residues. Per germline, CDR1 MNHEY and CDR2 SMNVEV (reference sequence). V dropped 0 bases and J dropped 8; count of bases not matched to a gene: 7. In nucleotides, the CDR3 is TGTGCCAGCAGTTTATCCCAACAGGGGTTGTATTCACCCCTCCACTTT. Protein sequence: CASSLSQQGLYSPLHF.

The V and J genes are TRBV4-2 and TRBJ2-3; no reliable D call. The CDR3 totals 14 residues. The V gene lost 3 bases and the J gene lost 0 bases, with 7 bases spanning the gap. Germline assignment: CDR1 LGHNA and CDR2 YNFKEQ. The CDR3 loop reads CASSQPDSTDTQYF. In nucleotides, the CDR3 is TGTGCCAGCAGCCAGCCAGACAGCACAGATACGCAGTATTTT.

The genes are TRBV5-4 and TRBJ2-3; 10 nucleotides line up with TRBD2. The CDR3 spans 16 residues. After removal of 4 bases from V and 1 base from J, the junction contained 6 bases not matched to a gene. Looked up from germline, CDR1 is SGHNT and CDR2 is YYREEE (reference sequence). CDR3 nucleotides: TGTGCCAGCAGCGGTCTAGGACTAGCGGGCACAGATACGCAGTATTTT. Protein product: CASSGLGLAGTDTQYF.

The genes are TRBV29-1 and TRBJ2-5, with D unresolved. The J call may be faulty, since TRBJ2-7 better matches the DNA end. Germline V lookup: CDR1 SQVTM, CDR2 ANQGSEA. The CDR3 runs to 11 residues. Here the CDR3 reads CSVVDSYEQYF. The DNA of the CDR3 is TGCAGCGTGGTGGATTCCTACGAGCAGTACTTC.

The chain is built from TRBV18 and TRBJ1-4; the D gene is possibly TRBD1 (6 bases). The CDR3 is 18 amino acids. Germline V gene data show CDR1 as KGHSH and CDR2 as LQKENI. V was shortened by 6 bases and J by 2 bases, with 22 bases between the two germline ends. The CDR3 sequence is CASSHGNNQGSTNEKLFF. The CDR3 DNA follows: TGTGCCAGCTCTCACGGAAACAACCAGGGGTCCACTAATGAAAAACTGTTTTTT. Supplemented by reference TRBV18 and TRBJ1-4, the full variable domain reads NAGVMQNPRHLVRRRGQEARLRCSPMKGHSHVYWYRQLPEEGLKFMVYLQKENIIDESGMPKERFSAEFPKEGPSILRIQQVVRGDSAAYFCASSHGNNQGSTNEKLFFGSGTQLSVL.

In DNA form, the CDR3 reads TGTGCCATCAGTGAGTCGGCTAGTGAGCAGTTCTTC. This sequence encodes CAISESASEQFF. The chain is built from TRBV10-3 and TRBJ2-1; D ambiguous. CDR1 ENHRY and CDR2 SYGVKD come from the germline V gene. The CDR3 is 12 residues long. V dropped 0 bases and J dropped 9 bases, with 6 bases sitting between them.

The chain uses TRBV6-6 and TRBJ2-5; 7 bases match TRBD2. Germline CDR1 reads MNHNY; CDR2 reads SVGAGI (reference sequence). The CDR3 is 14 residues long. With 0 bases clipped from V and 5 bases from J, the junction kept 3 bases outside the gene matches. The CDR3 region is CASSYSTGRETQYF. The CDR3 DNA follows: TGTGCCAGCAGTTACTCGACCGGGAGGGAGACCCAGTACTTC.

The chain combines TRBV19 with TRBJ1-1, with D perhaps matching TRBD1 (6 bases). Germline loops: CDR1 LNHDA, CDR2 SQIVND (reference sequence). This CDR3 region has 14 residues. V gave up 5 bases and J gave up 4 bases, with 14 bases separating them. CDR3 sequence reads: CASSPTGAGTEAFF. The CDR3 DNA reads TGTGCCAGTAGTCCTACGGGGGCTGGCACTGAAGCTTTCTTT.

In this sample, this clone turned up a few times. This sequence joins TRBV15 and TRBJ2-1; D not certain. The CDR3 is 12 residues long. The germline V gene has CDR1 LNHNV and CDR2 YYDKDF (reference sequence). The V and J ends lost 0 bases and 7 bases respectively, with 4 bases between them. CDR3 region: CATSRDWNEQFF. DNA for the CDR3: TGTGCCACCAGCAGAGATTGGAATGAGCAGTTCTTC.

This rearrangement joins TRBV9 to TRBJ2-1, with 7 bases lining up with TRBD1. V lost 7 bases and J lost 0; bases outside the gene matches: 7. The CDR3 is made up of 15 amino acids. From germline, CDR1 is SGDLS and CDR2 YYNGEE. This CDR3 reads CASGSGTDSYNEQFF. The CDR3, as DNA: TGTGCCAGCGGTTCCGGGACAGACTCCTACAATGAGCAGTTCTTC. Filled out from reference TRBV9 and TRBJ2-1, the complete variable domain reads DSGVTQTPKHLITATGQRVTLRCSPRSGDLSVYWYQQSLDQGLQFLIQYYNGEERAKGNILERFSAQQFPDLHSELNLSSLELGDSALYFCASGSGTDSYNEQFFGPGTRLTVL.